The subject of this entry is one T cell receptor beta chain. Its antigen remains unidentified. It has no much larger one-base neighbor in the sample; base qualities were not kept. The immunoSEQ Assay, a bias-controlled multiplex PCR, was used to amplify TCRbeta CDR3 regions from genomic DNA. In the source study's methods: The number of nucleated cells in each sample was estimated by amplification of reference gene primers within the assay. To quantify the absolute abundance of each unique TCRbeta CDR3 rearrangement, sequence reads were collapsed and filtered. Productive Simpson clonality was computed per sample as the square root of Simpson's diversity index over productive rearrangements. TCRdb holds this immuneACCESS table with in-frame rearrangements only. Some clones are missing; in checked studies, unresolved V genes explain under half, and the rest has no known cause. V, J and clone size reflect that table, while D and trimming were determined from the DNA. The sample table lists about 180,000 clones, 79% of them with a count of one. 7% to 10% of the sample goes to the ten largest clones.

One collaborating source in Seattle enrolled patients during active infection and followed them longitudinally through the course of disease. The collaborating institutions used their own protocols to collect whole blood in K2EDTA tubes. For TCRbeta analysis, collaborator samples were shipped as frozen whole blood, as isolated PBMCs, or as DNA extracted from either sample type. These data originate in a study of blood T cell repertoires in COVID-19 (dated by TCRdb to 2020 to 2022). As for the study more broadly: The collaborator samples originated in the United States, Italy and Spain and spanned the acute and convalescent phases of COVID-19. Deeply sampled blood TCRbeta repertoires from subjects exposed to, actively infected with, or recovered from COVID-19 were included in the dataset. The material from the prospective study consisted of cDNA or gDNA derived from T cells, B-cell-depleted T cells, or PBMCs. Where HLA class I and class II types were available, the types were taken from metadata supplied by the sample provider, not from assay-based typing. Samples were obtained from the ongoing ImmuneRACE study (first 160 participants) and from about 1,300 subjects provided by 6 global collaborators. The repertoires were released in a freely available public database meant as a resource for research on the immune response to SARS-CoV-2. A de-identified subject ID, COVID-19 status, age in years and sex were almost always included in the sample metadata. The research as a whole found: Clinical and demographic metadata were provided uncurated, with the amount varying by source and participant.

Inclusive of the bounding cysteine and phenylalanine, the CDR3 is 16 residues long. The sequence is cut down to CDR3 DNA, 48 bases in frame from base 1. Unmatched junction bases come to 8, with V trimmed by 5 bases and J by 0 bases. The germline V gene yields SGHTA for CDR1 and FQGTGA for CDR2. This receptor chain uses TRBV7-3 and TRBJ1-1; TRBD1 agrees with 8 junctional bases. The sequence was collected from a woman in her fifties or sixties with COVID-19, enrolled during active disease. Sequenced input: peripheral blood. CDR3 reads: CASSLGQGRMNTEAFF. DNA sequence: TGTGCCAGCAGCCTCGGACAGGGTAGAATGAACACTGAAGCTTTCTTT.